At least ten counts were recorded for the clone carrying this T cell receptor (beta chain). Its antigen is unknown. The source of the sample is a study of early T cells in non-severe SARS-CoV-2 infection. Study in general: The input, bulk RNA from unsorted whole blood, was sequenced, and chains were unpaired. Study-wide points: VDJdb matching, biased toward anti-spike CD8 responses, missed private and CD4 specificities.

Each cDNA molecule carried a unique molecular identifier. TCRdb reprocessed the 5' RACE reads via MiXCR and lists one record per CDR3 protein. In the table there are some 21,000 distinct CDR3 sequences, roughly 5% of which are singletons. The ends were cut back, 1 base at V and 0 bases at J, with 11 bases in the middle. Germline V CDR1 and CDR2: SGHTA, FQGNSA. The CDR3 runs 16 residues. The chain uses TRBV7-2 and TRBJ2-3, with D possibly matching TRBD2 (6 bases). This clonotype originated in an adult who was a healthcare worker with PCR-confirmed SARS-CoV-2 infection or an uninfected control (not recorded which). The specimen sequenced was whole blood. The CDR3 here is CASSLGAGHSTDTQYF. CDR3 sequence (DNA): TGTGCCAGCAGCTTAGGAGCGGGTCATAGCACAGATACGCAGTATTTT.